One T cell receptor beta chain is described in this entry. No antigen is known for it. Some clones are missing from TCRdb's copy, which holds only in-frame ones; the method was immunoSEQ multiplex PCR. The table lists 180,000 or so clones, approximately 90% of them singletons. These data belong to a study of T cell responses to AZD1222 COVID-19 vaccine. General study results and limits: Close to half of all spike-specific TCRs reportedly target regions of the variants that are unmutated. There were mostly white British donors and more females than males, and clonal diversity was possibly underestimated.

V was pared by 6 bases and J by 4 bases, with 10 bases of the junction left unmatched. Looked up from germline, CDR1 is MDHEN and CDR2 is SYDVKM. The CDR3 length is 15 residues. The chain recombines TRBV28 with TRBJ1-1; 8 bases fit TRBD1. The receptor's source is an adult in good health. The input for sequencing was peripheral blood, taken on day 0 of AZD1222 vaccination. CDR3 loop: CASRPGQALFTEAFF. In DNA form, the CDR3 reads TGTGCCAGCAGACCGGGACAGGCCCTTTTCACTGAAGCTTTCTTT.